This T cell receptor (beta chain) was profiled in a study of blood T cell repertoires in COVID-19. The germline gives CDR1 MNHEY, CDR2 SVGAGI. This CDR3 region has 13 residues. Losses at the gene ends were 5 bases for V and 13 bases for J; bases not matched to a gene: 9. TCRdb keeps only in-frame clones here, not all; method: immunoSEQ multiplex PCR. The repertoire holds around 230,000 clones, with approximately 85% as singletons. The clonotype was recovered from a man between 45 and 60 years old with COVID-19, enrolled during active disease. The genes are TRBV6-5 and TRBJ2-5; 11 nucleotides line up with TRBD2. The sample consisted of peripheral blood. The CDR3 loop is CASSRLAGLSPYF. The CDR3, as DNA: TGTGCCAGCAGTCGACTAGCGGGGCTCTCCCCGTACTTC.